The sequence of this T cell receptor beta chain was determined in a study of cytomegalovirus exposure and HLA in healthy donors. The wider study: The platform used for the 120 or so validation repertoires matched that of the 650 to 750 first-cohort repertoires, a later analysis reported.

Findings of the study overall: The CMV antigen specificity of three CMV-associated chains was confirmed through in vitro analysis. Reported performance of the classifier showed diagnosis of cytomegalovirus status with high specificity and sensitivity.

V trimming: 4 bases; J trimming: 3 bases; junction bases outside the gene matches: 3. This CDR3 comprises 13 residues. Sequenced by immunoSEQ multiplex PCR; TCRdb stores in-frame clones only, minus some. The sample contains more than 45,000 clones, about 91% of which appear only once. This clone was counted once. The antigen is undetermined. The origin of this receptor is a woman between 18 and 30 years old in good health and CMV-seronegative. The sequenced material came from PBMCs. The rearrangement uses TRBV5-3 and TRBJ2-5, with 7 bases lining up with TRBD1. TRBV5-3 is an open reading frame whose function is uncertain. For the CDR3, the DNA is TGTGCCAGAAGCGACAGGGTAGAAGAGACCCAGTACTTC. This translates into CARSDRVEETQYF.